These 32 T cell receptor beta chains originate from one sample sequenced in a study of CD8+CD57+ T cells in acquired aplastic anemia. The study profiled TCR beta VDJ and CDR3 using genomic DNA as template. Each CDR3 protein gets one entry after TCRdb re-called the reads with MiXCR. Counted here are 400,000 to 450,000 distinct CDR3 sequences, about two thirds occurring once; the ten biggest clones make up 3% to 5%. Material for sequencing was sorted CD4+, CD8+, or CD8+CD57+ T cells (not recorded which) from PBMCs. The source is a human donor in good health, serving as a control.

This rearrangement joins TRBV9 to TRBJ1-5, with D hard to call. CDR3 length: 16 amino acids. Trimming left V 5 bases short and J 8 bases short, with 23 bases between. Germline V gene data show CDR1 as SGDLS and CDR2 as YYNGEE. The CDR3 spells CASSVRVSYSKEPQHF. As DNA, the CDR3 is TGTGCCAGCAGTGTCCGGGTAAGTTATAGCAAGGAGCCCCAGCATTTT.

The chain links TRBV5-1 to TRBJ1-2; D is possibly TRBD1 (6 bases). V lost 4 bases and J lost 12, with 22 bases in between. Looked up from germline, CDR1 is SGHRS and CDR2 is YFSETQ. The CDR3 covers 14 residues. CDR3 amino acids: CASSPRQVSSGNTF. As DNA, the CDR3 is TGCGCCAGCAGCCCGCGACAGGTTAGCTCTGGAAACACCTTC.

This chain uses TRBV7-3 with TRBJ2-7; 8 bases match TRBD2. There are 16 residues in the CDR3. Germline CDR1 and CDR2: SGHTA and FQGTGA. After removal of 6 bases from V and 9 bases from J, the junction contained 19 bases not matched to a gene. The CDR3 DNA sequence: TGTGCCAGCAGATTAGCGGGGTCGAACACCTCCGAGGTGCAGTACTTC. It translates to CASRLAGSNTSEVQYF.

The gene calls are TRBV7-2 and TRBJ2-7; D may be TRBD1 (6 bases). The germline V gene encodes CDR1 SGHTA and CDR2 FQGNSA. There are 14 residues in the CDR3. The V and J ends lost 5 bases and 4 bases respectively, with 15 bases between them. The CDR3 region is CASSIEPRGYEQYF. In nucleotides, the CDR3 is TGTGCCAGCAGCATAGAGCCCAGGGGTTACGAGCAGTACTTC.

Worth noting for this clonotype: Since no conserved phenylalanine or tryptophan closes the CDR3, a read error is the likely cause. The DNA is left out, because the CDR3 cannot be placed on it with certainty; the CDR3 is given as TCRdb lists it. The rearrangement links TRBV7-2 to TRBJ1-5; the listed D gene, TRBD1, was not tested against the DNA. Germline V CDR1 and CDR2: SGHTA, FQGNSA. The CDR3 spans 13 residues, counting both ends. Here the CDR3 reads CASSVRGEQPNSP.

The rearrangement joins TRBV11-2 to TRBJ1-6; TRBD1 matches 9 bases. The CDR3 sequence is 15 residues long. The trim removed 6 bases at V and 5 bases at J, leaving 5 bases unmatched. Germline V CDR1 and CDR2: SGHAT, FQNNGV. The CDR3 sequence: CASRPRTGDNSPLHF. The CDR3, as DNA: TGTGCCAGCAGACCTCGGACAGGGGATAATTCACCCCTCCACTTT.

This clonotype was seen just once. The CDR3 DNA reads as TGCAGTGCCATCTGGGGCCGGGAGACCCAGTACTTC. This encodes CSAIWGRETQYF. The chain recombines TRBV20-1 with TRBJ2-5; maybe TRBD1 (5 bases). The CDR3 runs 12 residues. Trimming removed 6 bases at V and 5 bases at J, with 13 bases between. CDR1 is DFQATT, CDR2 SNEGSKA, per germline (reference sequence).

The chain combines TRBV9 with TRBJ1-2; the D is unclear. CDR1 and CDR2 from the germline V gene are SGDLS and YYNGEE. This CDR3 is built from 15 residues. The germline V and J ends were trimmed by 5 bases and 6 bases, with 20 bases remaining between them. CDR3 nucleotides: TGTGCCAGCAGTCTACGGATCGCCTGCCTCCATGGCTACACCTTC. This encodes CASSLRIACLHGYTF. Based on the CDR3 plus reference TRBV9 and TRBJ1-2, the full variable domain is DSGVTQTPKHLITATGQRVTLRCSPRSGDLSVYWYQQSLDQGLQFLIQYYNGEERAKGNILERFSAQQFPDLHSELNLSSLELGDSALYFCASSLRIACLHGYTFGSGTRLTVV.

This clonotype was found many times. CDR3 bases: TGCAGTGCTAGGAGAGCGGGACAGACCATTTTTGGAAACACCATATATTTT. Its protein is CSARRAGQTIFGNTIYF. The chain employs TRBV20-1 and TRBJ1-3; 7 bases line up with TRBD1. The V gene's germline CDR1 is DFQATT and CDR2 SNEGSKA (reference sequence). CDR3 size: 17 residues. The ends lost 3 bases at V and 3 bases at J; junction bases unmatched: 14.

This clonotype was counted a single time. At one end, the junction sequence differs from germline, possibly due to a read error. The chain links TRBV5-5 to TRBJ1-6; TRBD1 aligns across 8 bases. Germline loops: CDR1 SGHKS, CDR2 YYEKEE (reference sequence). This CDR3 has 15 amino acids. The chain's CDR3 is CASSRGTGYNSPLHF. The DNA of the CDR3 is TGCGCCAGCAGCAGAGGGACAGGCTATAATTCACCCCTCCACTTT. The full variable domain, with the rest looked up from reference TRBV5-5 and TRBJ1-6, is DAGVTQSPTHLIKTRGQQVTLRCSPISGHKSVSWYQQVLGQGPQFIFQYYEKEERGRGNFPDRFSARQFPNYSSELNVNALLLGDSALYLCASSRGTGYNSPLHFGNGTRLTVT.

This CDR3 is CASSSPPGQSGRDHQPDTQYF. CDR3 nucleotides: TGTGCCAGCAGTTCCCCGCCGGGGCAGAGTGGGCGAGATCATCAACCGGATACGCAGTATTTT. The genes are TRBV12-3 or TRBV12-4 and TRBJ2-3, with D perhaps given as TRBD1 or TRBD2 (5 bases each). The V end was cut by 4 bases, the J end by 6 bases, with 35 bases between. This CDR3 is built from 21 residues.

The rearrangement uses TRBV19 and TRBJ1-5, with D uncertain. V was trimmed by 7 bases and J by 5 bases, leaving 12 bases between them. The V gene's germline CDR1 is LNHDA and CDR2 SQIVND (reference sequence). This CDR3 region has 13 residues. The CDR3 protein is CASTVQGYQPQHF. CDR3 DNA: TGTGCCAGTACCGTACAAGGATATCAGCCCCAGCATTTT. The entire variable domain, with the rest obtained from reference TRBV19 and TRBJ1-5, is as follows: DGGITQSPKYLFRKEGQNVTLSCEQNLNHDAMYWYRQDPGQGLRLIYYSQIVNDFQKGDIAEGYSVSREKKESFPLTVTSAQKNPTAFYLCASTVQGYQPQHFGDGTRLSIL.

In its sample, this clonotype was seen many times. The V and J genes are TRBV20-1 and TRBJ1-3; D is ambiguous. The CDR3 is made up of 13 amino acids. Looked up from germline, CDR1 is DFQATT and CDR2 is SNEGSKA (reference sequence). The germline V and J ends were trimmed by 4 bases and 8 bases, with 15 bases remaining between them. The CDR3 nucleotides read TGCAGTGCTACTACGGACCTTACGGACACCATATATTTT. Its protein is CSATTDLTDTIYF.

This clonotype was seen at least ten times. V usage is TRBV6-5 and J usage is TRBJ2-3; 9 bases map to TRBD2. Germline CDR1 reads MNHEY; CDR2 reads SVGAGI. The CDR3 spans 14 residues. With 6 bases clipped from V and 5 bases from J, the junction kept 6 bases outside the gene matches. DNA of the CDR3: TGTGCCAGCAGAAGGACTAGCGTCAAAGATACGCAGTATTTT. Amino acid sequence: CASRRTSVKDTQYF.

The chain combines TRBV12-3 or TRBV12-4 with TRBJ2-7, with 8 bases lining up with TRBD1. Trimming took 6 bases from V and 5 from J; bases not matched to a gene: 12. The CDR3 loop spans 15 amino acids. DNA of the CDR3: TGTGCCAGCAGGGTAGGGTCGGCAGGGGGCCACGAGCAGTACTTC. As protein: CASRVGSAGGHEQYF.

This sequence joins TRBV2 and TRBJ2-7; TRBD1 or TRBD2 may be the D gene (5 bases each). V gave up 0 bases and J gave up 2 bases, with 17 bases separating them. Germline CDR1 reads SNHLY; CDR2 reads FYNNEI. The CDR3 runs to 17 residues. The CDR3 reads CASSEASTGTVTYEQYF. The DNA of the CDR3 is TGTGCCAGCAGTGAAGCAAGTACCGGGACGGTGACCTACGAGCAGTACTTC.

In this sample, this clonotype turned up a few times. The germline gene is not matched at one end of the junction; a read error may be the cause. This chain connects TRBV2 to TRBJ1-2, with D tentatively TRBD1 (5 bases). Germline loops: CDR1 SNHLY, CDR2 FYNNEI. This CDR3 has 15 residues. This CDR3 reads CACSATPPGRHGYTF. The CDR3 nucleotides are TGTGCCTGCAGTGCTACGCCGCCAGGGCGGCATGGCTACACCTTC.

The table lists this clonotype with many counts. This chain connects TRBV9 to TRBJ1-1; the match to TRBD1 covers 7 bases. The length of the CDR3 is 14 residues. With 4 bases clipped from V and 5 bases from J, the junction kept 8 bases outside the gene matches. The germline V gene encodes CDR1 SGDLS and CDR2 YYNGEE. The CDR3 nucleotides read TGTGCCAGCAGCAAACAGGGGTTGAGTACTGAAGCTTTCTTT. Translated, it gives CASSKQGLSTEAFF.

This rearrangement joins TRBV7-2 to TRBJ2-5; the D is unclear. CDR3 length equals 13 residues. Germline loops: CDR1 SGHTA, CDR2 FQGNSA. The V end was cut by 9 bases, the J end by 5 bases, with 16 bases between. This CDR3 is CASRCKGRETQYF. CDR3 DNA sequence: TGTGCCAGTAGGTGCAAGGGTCGGGAGACCCAGTACTTC.

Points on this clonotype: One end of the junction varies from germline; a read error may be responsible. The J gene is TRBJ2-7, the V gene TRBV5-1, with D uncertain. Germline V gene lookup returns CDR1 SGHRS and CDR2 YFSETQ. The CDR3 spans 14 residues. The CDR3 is CASSFGPRSSEQYF. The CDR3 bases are TGTGCCAGCAGCTTCGGTCCGAGAAGCTCCGAGCAGTACTTC.

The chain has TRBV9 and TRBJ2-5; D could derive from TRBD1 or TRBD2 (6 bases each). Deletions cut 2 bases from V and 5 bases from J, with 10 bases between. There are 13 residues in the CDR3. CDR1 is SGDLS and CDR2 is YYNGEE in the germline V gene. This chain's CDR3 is CASSVRGRETQYF. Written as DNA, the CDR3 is TGTGCCAGCAGCGTCCGGGGGCGGGAGACCCAGTACTTC.

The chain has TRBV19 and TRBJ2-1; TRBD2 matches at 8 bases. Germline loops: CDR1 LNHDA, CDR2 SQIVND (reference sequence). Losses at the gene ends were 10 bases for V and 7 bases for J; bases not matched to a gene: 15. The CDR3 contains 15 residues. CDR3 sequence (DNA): TGTGCCACCTGGATGGGACTAGGACGGGGTAATGAGCAGTTCTTC. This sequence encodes CATWMGLGRGNEQFF.

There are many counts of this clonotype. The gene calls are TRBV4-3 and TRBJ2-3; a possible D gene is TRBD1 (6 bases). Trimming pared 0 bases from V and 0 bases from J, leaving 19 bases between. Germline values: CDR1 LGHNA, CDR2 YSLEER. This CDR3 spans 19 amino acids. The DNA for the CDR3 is TGCGCCAGCAGCCAAGATGTTCCCGGGTGGACAGCTAGCACAGATACGCAGTATTTT. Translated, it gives CASSQDVPGWTASTDTQYF.

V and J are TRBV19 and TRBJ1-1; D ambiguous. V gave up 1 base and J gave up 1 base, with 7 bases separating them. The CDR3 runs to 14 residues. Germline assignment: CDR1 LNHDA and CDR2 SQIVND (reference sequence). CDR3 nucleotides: TGTGCCAGTAGTATAGTGGGCGGGAACACTGAAGCTTTCTTT. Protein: CASSIVGGNTEAFF.

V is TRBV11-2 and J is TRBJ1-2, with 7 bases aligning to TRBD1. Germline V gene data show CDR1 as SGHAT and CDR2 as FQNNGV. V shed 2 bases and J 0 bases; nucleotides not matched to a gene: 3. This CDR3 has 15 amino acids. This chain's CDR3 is CASSLSRGTNYGYTF. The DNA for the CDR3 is TGTGCCAGCAGCTTATCCAGGGGGACTAACTATGGCTACACCTTC.

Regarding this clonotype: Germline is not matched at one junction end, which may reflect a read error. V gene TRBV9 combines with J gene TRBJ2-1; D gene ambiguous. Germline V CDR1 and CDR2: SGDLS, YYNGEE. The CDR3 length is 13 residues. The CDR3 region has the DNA TGTGCCACCAGCGAATCAGATTGGAATGAGCAGTTCTTC. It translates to CATSESDWNEQFF.

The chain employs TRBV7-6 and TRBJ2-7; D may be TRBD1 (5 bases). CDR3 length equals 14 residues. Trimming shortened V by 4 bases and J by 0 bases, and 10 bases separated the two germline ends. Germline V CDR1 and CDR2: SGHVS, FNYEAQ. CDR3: CASSSTGHSYEQYF. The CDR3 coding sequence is TGTGCCAGCAGCTCAACAGGCCACTCCTACGAGCAGTACTTC.

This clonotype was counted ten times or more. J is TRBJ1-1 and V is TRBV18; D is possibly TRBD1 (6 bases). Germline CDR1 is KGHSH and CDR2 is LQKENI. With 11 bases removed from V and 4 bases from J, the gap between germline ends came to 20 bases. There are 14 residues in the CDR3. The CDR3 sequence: CASQGLGVGTEAFF. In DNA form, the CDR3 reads TGTGCCTCCCAGGGGTTGGGCGTAGGCACTGAAGCTTTCTTT.

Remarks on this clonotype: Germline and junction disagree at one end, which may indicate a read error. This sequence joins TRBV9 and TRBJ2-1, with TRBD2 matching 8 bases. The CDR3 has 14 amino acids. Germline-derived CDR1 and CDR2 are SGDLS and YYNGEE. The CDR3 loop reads CASSVAGLDNEQFF. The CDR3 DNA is TGTGCCAGCAGTGTAGCGGGGCTTGACAATGAGCAGTTCTTC.

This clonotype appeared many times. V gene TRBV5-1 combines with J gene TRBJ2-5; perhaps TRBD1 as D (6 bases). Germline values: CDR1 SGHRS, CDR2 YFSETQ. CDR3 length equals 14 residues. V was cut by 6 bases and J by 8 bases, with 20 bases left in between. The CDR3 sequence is CASTSTGTRDTQYF. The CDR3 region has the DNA TGCGCCAGCACATCAACCGGGACACGGGACACCCAGTACTTC.

The CDR3 DNA follows: TGTGCCAGCATGCACGGTACAGTGACAGCGCAGTACTTC. It yields the protein CASMHGTVTAQYF. J is TRBJ2-7 and V is TRBV7-8, with a possible D match to TRBD1 (5 bases). The CDR3 is made up of 13 amino acids. Trimming removed 7 bases from V and 9 bases from J, with 19 bases in between. Per the germline V gene, CDR1 is SGHVS and CDR2 is FQNEAQ.

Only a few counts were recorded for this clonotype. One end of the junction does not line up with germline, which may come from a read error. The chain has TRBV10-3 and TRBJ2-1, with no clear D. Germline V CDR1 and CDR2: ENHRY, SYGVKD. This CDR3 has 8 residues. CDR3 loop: CASSESHF. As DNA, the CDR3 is TGTGCCAGCAGTGAAAGTCACTTC.